This T cell receptor beta chain was found in a study of PD-L1 blockade in urothelial cancer. Overall study: Each blood sample yielded a median of around 150,000 T cells.

Assay: immunoSEQ multiplex PCR; the TCRdb copy retains only in-frame clones and omits some. Among almost 30,000 clones listed, about 90% were seen once. The source of this sequence is a man aged 50 to 59 with urothelial cancer. The sample consisted of PBMCs, taken around atezolizumab (anti-PD-L1) treatment.

In DNA, the CDR3 is TGTGCCAGCAGTATGACAGGGAGGAACAATCAGCCCCAGCATTTT. It is translated as CASSMTGRNNQPQHF. This chain uses TRBV27 with TRBJ1-5; the match to TRBD1 covers 7 bases. The V gene's germline CDR1 is MNHEY and CDR2 SMNVEV (reference sequence). After removal of 5 bases from V and 3 bases from J, the junction contained 7 bases not matched to a gene. The CDR3 runs to 15 residues.